Below, 26 T cell receptor beta chains from the same sample are listed, as sequenced in a study of blood T cell repertoires in COVID-19. The table came from immunoSEQ multiplex PCR; TCRdb's copy has only in-frame clones and leaves some out. The table shows 150,000 or so clones, with just under 85% occurring only once. Sequenced input: PBMCs or T cells enriched from blood (not recorded which). The receptors stem from a man aged 45-65 years who had recovered from COVID-19.

CDR3 in DNA: TGCGCCAGCAGCTTGGAGTGGGGCAGGGTGAACTATGGCTACACCTTC. This sequence encodes CASSLEWGRVNYGYTF. The chain is built from TRBV5-1 and TRBJ1-2; D is perhaps TRBD1 (5 bases). There are 16 residues in the CDR3. In germline, CDR1 is SGHRS, CDR2 YFSETQ. V was clipped by 0 bases and J by 2 bases, with 14 bases between them.

Only a few counts were recorded for this clone. The chain couples TRBV7-9 to TRBJ1-2, with D maybe TRBD1 (6 bases). The germline V and J ends were trimmed by 5 bases and 2 bases, with 18 bases remaining between them. Germline CDR1 reads SEHNR; CDR2 reads FQNEAQ (reference sequence). The CDR3 is made up of 16 amino acids. Written as DNA, the CDR3 is TGTGCCAGCAGCGATCATAAGTACAGGGTCAACTATGGCTACACCTTC. This translates into CASSDHKYRVNYGYTF.

The V and J genes are TRBV6-5 and TRBJ2-5; 7 nucleotides align to TRBD1. The CDR3 is 13 residues long. CDR1 and CDR2 from the germline V gene are MNHEY and SVGAGI. Trimming removed 4 bases from V and 4 bases from J; junction bases left unmatched: 3. The CDR3 sequence: CASSFRGLETQYF. In DNA form, the CDR3 reads TGTGCCAGCAGTTTTAGGGGGCTAGAGACCCAGTACTTC.

The chain has TRBV5-1 and TRBJ1-4; a weak D match, TRBD1 (6 bases). CDR1 is SGHRS and CDR2 is YFSETQ in the germline V gene. Trimming stripped 5 bases from V and 0 bases from J, with 11 bases between. CDR3 length: 15 residues. CDR3 nucleotides: TGCGCCAGCAGTAGAACAGGGCCAACTAATGAAAAACTGTTTTTT. Its protein product is CASSRTGPTNEKLFF.

The chain combines TRBV11-1 with TRBJ2-2; possible D gene TRBD1, 6 bases. V dropped 2 bases and J dropped 3 bases, with 13 bases sitting between them. CDR1 and CDR2 (germline): SGHAT, FQDESV (reference sequence). CDR3 length: 16 amino acids. CDR3 residues: CASSLTFRTDTGELFF. The CDR3 DNA sequence: TGTGCCAGCAGCTTAACGTTTCGGACAGACACCGGGGAGCTGTTTTTT.

The V and J genes are TRBV30 and TRBJ1-3; TRBD1 agrees at 7 bases. This CDR3 spans 15 amino acids. Germline CDR1 reads GTSNPN; CDR2 reads SVGIG (reference sequence). The trim removed 3 bases at V and 0 bases at J, leaving 5 bases unmatched. The CDR3 here is CAWRGQSSSGNTIYF. The CDR3 coding sequence is TGTGCCTGGAGGGGACAGTCCAGCTCTGGAAACACCATATATTTT.

The chain carries TRBV2 and TRBJ2-7, with D tentatively TRBD2 (6 bases). CDR1 is SNHLY, CDR2 FYNNEI, per germline. This CDR3 has 13 amino acids. V was clipped by 6 bases and J by 3 bases, with 12 bases between them. The CDR3 DNA sequence: TGTGCCAGCAGCCGAGGGACTCTCTACGAGCAGTACTTC. Translating gives CASSRGTLYEQYF.

Only one count was recorded for this clone. The V and J genes are TRBV13 and TRBJ2-3, with 9 bases identical to TRBD1. This CDR3 has 14 amino acids. J gave up 5 bases and V 5 bases, and 5 bases lay outside the gene matches. The V gene's germline CDR1 is PRHDT and CDR2 FYEKMQ (reference sequence). This CDR3 reads CASSQTGGGDTQYF. As DNA, the CDR3 is TGTGCCAGCAGCCAGACAGGGGGGGGAGATACGCAGTATTTT.

V is TRBV6-5 and J is TRBJ2-7; D ambiguous. Germline V gene data show CDR1 as MNHEY and CDR2 as SVGAGI. V was pared by 0 bases and J by 0 bases, with 9 bases between. The CDR3 is 15 amino acids. The CDR3 loop reads CASSYSAASSYEQYF. CDR3 in DNA: TGTGCCAGCAGTTACTCGGCAGCGAGCTCCTACGAGCAGTACTTC.

This clone was picked up many times. The germline gene is not matched at one end of the junction; a read error may be the cause. The rearrangement joins TRBV7-7 to TRBJ2-6; TRBD1 aligns across 7 bases. Per germline, CDR1 SSHAT and CDR2 FNYEAQ (reference sequence). This CDR3 comprises 18 residues. The CDR3 loop is CASSPSTGPPSGANVLTF. The CDR3 bases are TGTGCTAGCAGCCCCTCGACAGGGCCTCCGTCTGGGGCCAACGTCCTGACTTTC.

CDR3 DNA: TGCAGTGCAAGACGAGGCCACGAGCAGTACTTC. It specifies CSARRGHEQYF. The gene calls are TRBV20-1 and TRBJ2-7; no definite D call. Germline CDR1 and CDR2: DFQATT and SNEGSKA (reference sequence). Between the trimmed V and J ends, which lost 6 bases and 5 bases, there was a span of 11 bases. This CDR3 contains 11 residues.

This CDR3 reads CASSGPGLPNTDTQYF. CDR3 nucleotide sequence: TGTGCCAGCTCAGGCCCGGGACTACCGAACACAGATACGCAGTATTTT. The V call is TRBV18, the J call TRBJ2-3; 7 bases fit TRBD2. The CDR3 is 16 residues long. The germline V gene encodes CDR1 KGHSH and CDR2 LQKENI. J lost 2 bases, V lost 5 bases, and 10 bases had no gene match. The complete variable domain, with remaining parts taken from reference TRBV18 and TRBJ2-3, reads NAGVMQNPRHLVRRRGQEARLRCSPMKGHSHVYWYRQLPEEGLKFMVYLQKENIIDESGMPKERFSAEFPKEGPSILRIQQVVRGDSAAYFCASSGPGLPNTDTQYFGPGTRLTVL.

The chain combines TRBV9 with TRBJ1-1; tentative D call: TRBD1 (5 bases). The CDR3 extends over 17 amino acids. The V and J ends lost 0 bases and 1 base respectively, with 16 bases between them. CDR1 SGDLS and CDR2 YYNGEE come from the germline V gene. CDR3 coding DNA: TGTGCCAGCAGCGTAGCTTCCGATGGCAGGGCGAACACTGAAGCTTTCTTT. This sequence encodes CASSVASDGRANTEAFF.

The V call is TRBV2, the J call TRBJ1-2; TRBD1 is a possible D gene (5 bases). The ends were cut back, 5 bases at V and 4 bases at J, with 14 bases in the middle. CDR3 length equals 14 residues. Germline assignment: CDR1 SNHLY and CDR2 FYNNEI. This CDR3 reads CASSTDSNSYGYTF. The DNA for the CDR3 is TGTGCCAGCAGTACCGACAGTAACTCCTATGGCTACACCTTC.

The chain has TRBV27 and TRBJ2-5; D unresolved. Germline V gives CDR1 MNHEY, CDR2 SMNVEV (reference sequence). The CDR3 has 18 amino acids. The ends were cut back, 2 bases at V and 3 bases at J, with 22 bases in the middle. The CDR3 DNA follows: TGTGCCAGCAGTTTAGGTCTAGGTACCGTTGTAACTAAAGAGACCCAGTACTTC. Its protein is CASSLGLGTVVTKETQYF.

The count of this clone is one. The chain uses TRBV5-6 and TRBJ1-6; 11 nucleotides agree with TRBD1. From germline, CDR1 is SGHDT and CDR2 YYEEEE. V trimming: 4 bases; J trimming: 6 bases; junction bases outside the gene matches: 6. The CDR3 has 16 residues. CDR3 nucleotide sequence: TGTGCCAGCAGCCGGGACAGGGGGGGTCCTAATTCACCCCTCCACTTT. Encoded protein: CASSRDRGGPNSPLHF.

This rearrangement joins TRBV19 to TRBJ1-4; no clear D. Between the trimmed V and J ends, which lost 1 base and 10 bases, there was a span of 4 bases. Per the germline V gene, CDR1 is LNHDA and CDR2 is SQIVND (reference sequence). CDR3 length: 11 residues. The CDR3 region is CASSIGGKLFF. The CDR3 DNA is TGTGCCAGTAGTATAGGAGGAAAACTGTTTTTT.

DNA of the CDR3: TGCGCCAGCAGCTTGGCCAGGATCACCGGGGAGCTGTTTTTT. Translating gives CASSLARITGELFF. The J gene is TRBJ2-2, the V gene TRBV5-1; no definite D call. Germline loops: CDR1 SGHRS, CDR2 YFSETQ. This CDR3 comprises 14 residues. The V end was cut by 0 bases, the J end by 4 bases, with 7 bases between.

The V gene is TRBV7-3, the J gene TRBJ2-1; D not certain. Germline V CDR1 and CDR2: SGHTA, FQGTGA. V lost 4 bases and J lost 4, with 11 bases in between. The CDR3 loop spans 14 amino acids. CDR3 sequence: CASSSDSGYNEQFF. Written as DNA, the CDR3 is TGTGCCAGCAGCTCAGATTCAGGTTACAATGAGCAGTTCTTC. Filled out from reference TRBV7-3 and TRBJ2-1, the complete variable domain reads GAGVSQTPSNKVTEKGKYVELRCDPISGHTALYWYRQSLGQGPEFLIYFQGTGAADDSGLPNDRFFAVRPEGSVSTLKIQRTERGDSAVYLCASSSDSGYNEQFFGPGTRLTVL.

To note about this clone: The same CDR3 can be traced to other DNA sequences in this sample. The chain links TRBV6-5 to TRBJ1-6, with D tentatively TRBD1 (6 bases). CDR3 length: 15 residues. The germline V gene encodes CDR1 MNHEY and CDR2 SVGAGI. The ends were cut back, 0 bases at V and 5 bases at J, with 8 bases in the middle. The CDR3 sequence: CASSYSGGDNSPLHF. In DNA form, the CDR3 reads TGTGCCAGCAGTTACTCAGGGGGGGATAATTCACCCCTCCACTTT.

This chain uses TRBV5-4 with TRBJ1-1, with 8 bases fitting TRBD1. Germline loops: CDR1 SGHNT, CDR2 YYREEE (reference sequence). The ends lost 4 bases at V and 0 bases at J; junction bases unmatched: 11. CDR3 length: 17 amino acids. Here the CDR3 reads CASSPRQGQNMNTEAFF. In DNA, the CDR3 is TGTGCCAGCAGCCCTAGACAGGGGCAGAATATGAACACTGAAGCTTTCTTT.

This sequence joins TRBV19 and TRBJ1-1; D call uncertain. Germline assignment: CDR1 LNHDA and CDR2 SQIVND (reference sequence). This CDR3 has 15 residues. V lost 2 bases and J lost 1, with 11 bases in between. Here the CDR3 DNA reads TGTGCCAGTAGTATAATCGAGGGAGGGAACACTGAAGCTTTCTTT. It yields the protein CASSIIEGGNTEAFF.

The rearrangement joins TRBV11-3 to TRBJ2-3; the D is unclear. V gave up 5 bases and J gave up 4 bases, with 13 bases separating them. The CDR3 spans 14 residues. Germline V gene lookup returns CDR1 SGHNT and CDR2 YENEEA. CDR3 loop: CASSPEVSPDTQYF. The CDR3 region has the DNA TGTGCCAGCAGCCCTGAGGTGTCGCCAGATACGCAGTATTTT.

V is TRBV4-3 and J is TRBJ2-1; 8 bases align to TRBD2. Germline V gene sequence: CDR1 LGHNA, CDR2 YSLEER. There are 14 residues in the CDR3. The junction had 6 bases not matched to a gene; V was cut back by 5 bases and J by 6 bases. The CDR3 nucleotides are TGCGCCAGCAGCGTCCTAGGGACTAGCAATGAGCAGTTCTTC. This translates into CASSVLGTSNEQFF.

The V and J genes are TRBV7-9 and TRBJ2-5; no reliable D call. The ends were cut back, 1 base at V and 0 bases at J, with 3 bases in the middle. The CDR3 extends over 13 amino acids. The germline CDR1 and CDR2 sequences are SEHNR and FQNEAQ (reference sequence). CDR3 loop: CASSLGHQETQYF. DNA of the CDR3: TGTGCCAGCAGCTTAGGGCACCAAGAGACCCAGTACTTC.

This clone was recorded once. This rearrangement joins TRBV6-5 to TRBJ2-5, with a weak D call TRBD2 (5 bases). The V end lost 4 bases, the J end lost 5 bases, and 14 bases lay between the germline ends. There are 14 residues in the CDR3. Looked up from germline, CDR1 is MNHEY and CDR2 is SVGAGI. This chain's CDR3 is CASSSLGGVETQYF. CDR3 nucleotide sequence: TGTGCCAGCAGTTCCCTAGGAGGAGTCGAGACCCAGTACTTC.